This T cell receptor (beta chain) was obtained from a study of blood T cells in healthy people across ages. Whole-study findings and limits: Both naive CD4+ cell counts and diversity were greater in long-lived donors than in aged donors. Across the age range, TCR beta diversity per million T cells fell in a roughly linear way.

As regards this clonotype: The antigen remains unidentified. At one boundary the junction diverges from the germline segment, which might be a read error.

This CDR3 region has 17 residues. CDR1 is DFQATT, CDR2 SNEGSKA, per germline (reference sequence). Primed by a sample-barcoded 5' primer and a J-beta primer mix, a second PCR proceeded for 7 to 11 cycles. Template switching added a 12-random-nucleotide identifier to every cDNA molecule. Each CDR3 protein is one row after TCRdb ran MiXCR on the 5' RACE reads. The table records over 700,000 distinct CDR3 sequences, around 25% of them present only once. A further study also used this sample, focusing on T cells of mothers and their children. That report notes: All extracted RNA went into cDNA synthesis, about 1.4 ug per 15 ul.

V gene TRBV20-1 combines with J gene TRBJ2-1, with 11 positions matching TRBD2. This receptor was identified in a boy younger than 18 in good health. Sequenced material: blood. The CDR3: CSVRAIAGGPLKNEQFF. In nucleotides, the CDR3 is TGCAGTGTTAGAGCGATAGCGGGGGGGCCTCTTAAAAATGAGCAGTTCTTC.